This T cell receptor beta chain was captured in a study of CD8+ T cells in alopecia areata. RNA was extracted and reverse transcribed into cDNA as the sequencing template. The data were produced by immunoSEQ multiplex PCR, yet TCRdb's version contains in-frame clones alone and is incomplete. The sample records over 95,000 clones, 41% being singletons. This clone showed up many times. As yet, its antigen is unknown. At the DNA level, this CDR3 is encoded by other sequences in the same sample as well. Study findings and constraints: Although TCR sharing was seen in mice, sharing across patients was less clear, possibly for HLA-related reasons.

Trimming left V 5 bases short and J 2 bases short, with 11 bases between. Germline CDR1 reads SEHNR; CDR2 reads FQNEAQ (reference sequence). CDR3 length equals 14 residues. The sequencing sample was made of CD4+ T cells sorted from blood. This receptor was identified in a human donor with alopecia areata. The rearrangement uses TRBV7-9 and TRBJ2-3, with a tentative D call TRBD2 (5 bases). This chain's CDR3 is CASSASGNTDTQYF. The DNA for the CDR3 is TGTGCCAGCAGCGCCTCGGGAAACACAGATACGCAGTATTTT.